These 28 T cell receptor beta chains were all obtained from the same sample, sequenced in a study of blood T cell repertoires in COVID-19. Method: immunoSEQ multiplex PCR; TCRdb's copy keeps in-frame clones and lacks some. The sample records about 210,000 clones, 84% being singletons. Specimen: peripheral blood. Receptors originate from a woman in her forties or fifties with active or convalescent COVID-19.

This clone came up a few times. The genes are TRBV4-2 and TRBJ1-6; D perhaps matches TRBD1 (5 bases). The CDR3 extends over 14 amino acids. Germline lookup yields CDR1 LGHNA and CDR2 YNFKEQ. The V and J ends lost 4 bases and 5 bases respectively, with 9 bases between them. CDR3 DNA: TGTGCCAGCAGCCGACAGATAGATAATTCACCCCTCCACTTT. Its translation: CASSRQIDNSPLHF.

This clone appeared once. The V gene is TRBV28, the J gene TRBJ2-7; TRBD1 agrees at 7 bases. Germline V CDR1 and CDR2: MDHEN, SYDVKM. CDR3 length: 14 amino acids. V shed 7 bases, J shed 2 bases, and the junction held 8 bases outside the gene matches. CDR3 residues: CASTPTGKTYEQYF. The CDR3 bases are TGTGCCAGCACCCCGACAGGGAAAACCTACGAGCAGTACTTC.

The table lists this clone with a few counts. The V and J genes are TRBV12-5 and TRBJ1-1, with a possible D match to TRBD1 (6 bases). Trimming stripped 5 bases from V and 1 base from J, with 17 bases between. The CDR3 sequence is 16 residues long. The germline V gene encodes CDR1 LGHNT and CDR2 FRNRAP. The CDR3 spells CASGPGTFPRNTEAFF. The CDR3 nucleotides are TGTGCTAGTGGTCCGGGGACATTCCCTCGGAACACTGAAGCTTTCTTT.

V and J are TRBV2 and TRBJ2-5, with 8 bases fitting TRBD2. The CDR3 has 14 residues. Losses at the gene ends were 6 bases for V and 3 bases for J; bases not matched to a gene: 6. The V gene's germline CDR1 is SNHLY and CDR2 FYNNEI. In DNA form, the CDR3 reads TGTGCCAGCAGGCGGGGGGATGGAAAAGAGACCCAGTACTTC. Translating gives CASRRGDGKETQYF.

The J gene is TRBJ2-1, the V gene TRBV2; TRBD2 matches 8 bases. The CDR3 spans 15 residues. Per the germline V gene, CDR1 is SNHLY and CDR2 is FYNNEI. The trim removed 8 bases at V and 6 bases at J, leaving 12 bases unmatched. The CDR3 DNA reads TGTGCCAGCGGAAATTTCCCCGGGACTAGCAATGAGCAGTTCTTC. Amino acids: CASGNFPGTSNEQFF.

The chain joins TRBV4-1 to TRBJ1-4; weak D call: TRBD1 (5 bases). The CDR3 is 15 residues long. Germline CDR1 is MGHRA and CDR2 is YSYEKL. Deletions cut 3 bases from V and 8 bases from J, with 16 bases between. The CDR3 nucleotides read TGCGCCAGCAGCCAGGTCGGGACTCGAGGGGAAAAACTGTTTTTT. Residues: CASSQVGTRGEKLFF.

This clone appeared a single time. This same CDR3 is encoded by further DNA sequences in the sample. The chain combines TRBV19 with TRBJ2-1, with 12 bases lining up with TRBD2. CDR1 and CDR2 (germline): LNHDA, SQIVND (reference sequence). V dropped 9 bases and J dropped 7; count of bases not matched to a gene: 7. The CDR3 spans 14 residues. The CDR3 is CASRRLAGDNEQFF. CDR3 sequence (DNA): TGTGCCAGCCGGCGACTAGCGGGGGATAATGAGCAGTTCTTC.

The V gene is TRBV9, the J gene TRBJ2-7; TRBD2 is a possible D gene (5 bases). CDR1 is SGDLS and CDR2 is YYNGEE in the germline V gene. V gave up 4 bases and J gave up 2 bases, with 10 bases separating them. The CDR3 consists of 13 residues. The CDR3 region is CASSRGLTYEQYF. DNA for the CDR3: TGTGCCAGCAGCCGGGGATTGACCTACGAGCAGTACTTC. The full variable domain, completed using reference TRBV9 and TRBJ2-7, is DSGVTQTPKHLITATGQRVTLRCSPRSGDLSVYWYQQSLDQGLQFLIQYYNGEERAKGNILERFSAQQFPDLHSELNLSSLELGDSALYFCASSRGLTYEQYFGPGTRLTVT.

V usage is TRBV27 and J usage is TRBJ1-6; D not certain. With 6 bases removed from V and 7 bases from J, the gap between germline ends came to 16 bases. Germline CDR1 and CDR2: MNHEY and SMNVEV (reference sequence). There are 15 residues in the CDR3. The DNA for the CDR3 is TGTGCCAGCAGCGGCCGAGAGGGTACAAATTCACCCCTCCACTTT. It yields the protein CASSGREGTNSPLHF.

The rearrangement uses TRBV28 and TRBJ1-2, with D perhaps TRBD1 (5 bases). Deletions cut 7 bases from V and 2 bases from J, with 11 bases between. The CDR3 is 13 amino acids. Germline V CDR1 and CDR2: MDHEN, SYDVKM. The CDR3 here is CASNLQENYGYTF. For the CDR3, the DNA is TGTGCCAGCAATCTACAGGAGAACTATGGCTACACCTTC.

The chain carries TRBV6-5 and TRBJ2-7; tentative D call: TRBD1 (5 bases). The CDR3 has 13 amino acids. V was trimmed by 7 bases and J by 2 bases, leaving 12 bases between them. Germline V gene sequence: CDR1 MNHEY, CDR2 SVGAGI. CDR3 in DNA: TGTGCCAGCACCAAGGGGCAGCCCTACGAGCAGTACTTC. This sequence encodes CASTKGQPYEQYF.

The V and J genes are TRBV27 and TRBJ1-1, with 7 nucleotides matching TRBD1. Germline V lookup: CDR1 MNHEY, CDR2 SMNVEV (reference sequence). Trimming at V came to 5 bases and at J to 3 bases, leaving 9 bases not matched to a gene. This CDR3 contains 15 residues. The CDR3 DNA reads as TGTGCCAGCAGTCCCAGACAGGGTTTGGACACTGAAGCTTTCTTT. It is translated as CASSPRQGLDTEAFF.

The chain joins TRBV6-5 to TRBJ2-3, with D perhaps matching TRBD1 (6 bases). V was trimmed by 5 bases and J by 4 bases, leaving 16 bases between them. The CDR3 is 15 residues long. Germline V CDR1 and CDR2: MNHEY, SVGAGI. Written as DNA, the CDR3 is TGTGCCAGCAGTCGGACAGTTTTTGGGGCAGATACGCAGTATTTT. It encodes CASSRTVFGADTQYF.

As regards this clone: The same CDR3 can be traced to other DNA sequences in this sample. The J gene is TRBJ2-2, the V gene TRBV24-1; TRBD1 aligns across 8 bases. V was clipped by 7 bases and J by 3 bases; unmatched bases: 3. The CDR3 consists of 14 residues. The germline CDR1 and CDR2 sequences are KGHDR and SFDVKD. The DNA of the CDR3 is TGTGCCACCAGAAAGACAGGGGACACCGGGGAGCTGTTTTTT. This sequence encodes CATRKTGDTGELFF.

The CDR3 loop reads CASSFDTGNSPLHF. Here the CDR3 DNA reads TGTGCCAGCAGCTTCGATACGGGTAATTCACCCCTCCACTTT. V is TRBV11-2 and J is TRBJ1-6; D is unclear. The CDR3 loop spans 14 amino acids. Germline CDR1 and CDR2: SGHAT and FQNNGV. Trimming took off 3 bases at V and 6 bases at J, with 9 bases between the two ends.

The chain carries TRBV5-4 and TRBJ2-3, with 11 bases that match TRBD1. Germline V gene sequence: CDR1 SGHNT, CDR2 YYREEE (reference sequence). V lost 6 bases to trimming and J lost 0 bases; unmatched junction nucleotides: 3. CDR3 length equals 15 residues. CDR3 DNA: TGTGCCAGCACCCGGGACAGGGGGAGCACAGATACGCAGTATTTT. Its translation: CASTRDRGSTDTQYF.

The chain couples TRBV10-1 to TRBJ2-1, with 7 positions matching TRBD2. The CDR3 totals 15 residues. The trim removed 0 bases at V and 7 bases at J, leaving 6 bases unmatched. The V gene's germline CDR1 is WNHNN and CDR2 SYGVQD (reference sequence). Written as DNA, the CDR3 is TGCGCCAGCAGTGAGTCTTCGCAGGGAGGGAATGAGCAGTTCTTC. Translation gives CASSESSQGGNEQFF.

The chain joins TRBV19 to TRBJ2-1; 8 positions agree with TRBD1. This CDR3 comprises 16 residues. Germline CDR1 LNHDA, CDR2 SQIVND (reference sequence). The junction had 7 bases not matched to a gene; V was cut back by 3 bases and J by 3 bases. The CDR3 DNA is TGTGCCAGTAGTATTCAGGGGGCCCAATACTACAATGAGCAGTTCTTC. Protein sequence: CASSIQGAQYYNEQFF. The whole variable domain, remainder taken from reference TRBV19 and TRBJ2-1, is DGGITQSPKYLFRKEGQNVTLSCEQNLNHDAMYWYRQDPGQGLRLIYYSQIVNDFQKGDIAEGYSVSREKKESFPLTVTSAQKNPTAFYLCASSIQGAQYYNEQFFGPGTRLTVL.

The chain links TRBV2 to TRBJ2-3, with 10 bases matching TRBD2. Germline loops: CDR1 SNHLY, CDR2 FYNNEI. V dropped 5 bases and J dropped 0; count of bases not matched to a gene: 8. CDR3 length: 17 residues. This CDR3 reads CASSPKLAGISTDTQYF. CDR3 DNA sequence: TGTGCCAGCAGTCCTAAACTAGCGGGGATTAGCACAGATACGCAGTATTTT. Combining the CDR3 with reference TRBV2 and TRBJ2-3 gives the whole variable domain EPEVTQTPSHQVTQMGQEVILRCVPISNHLYFYWYRQILGQKVEFLVSFYNNEISEKSEIFDDQFSVERPDGSNFTLKIRSTKLEDSAMYFCASSPKLAGISTDTQYFGPGTRLTVL.

V gene TRBV19 combines with J gene TRBJ1-5; 7 nucleotides agree with TRBD1. The J segment lost 3 bases and the V segment lost 5 bases, leaving 7 bases of the junction unmatched. Looked up from germline, CDR1 is LNHDA and CDR2 is SQIVND (reference sequence). The CDR3 runs 15 residues. CDR3 sequence reads: CASSPLDRVNQPQHF. In nucleotides, the CDR3 is TGTGCCAGTAGTCCCCTTGACAGGGTCAATCAGCCCCAGCATTTT.

The chain links TRBV7-9 to TRBJ1-2; D is uncertain. Germline V gives CDR1 SEHNR, CDR2 FQNEAQ (reference sequence). The CDR3 totals 15 residues. Trimming removed 5 bases from V and 2 bases from J, with 15 bases in between. DNA for the CDR3: TGTGCCAGCAGCCTAAACCCGATCGGGAACTATGGCTACACCTTC. Translated, it gives CASSLNPIGNYGYTF.

This chain connects TRBV6-6 to TRBJ2-7, with D perhaps TRBD1 (5 bases). Germline V gene lookup returns CDR1 MNHNY and CDR2 SVGAGI (reference sequence). Between the trimmed V and J ends, which lost 3 bases and 2 bases, there was a span of 11 bases. CDR3 length: 14 amino acids. DNA of the CDR3: TGTGCCAGCAGTTATGCAGGGCCCCCCTACGAGCAGTACTTC. Its protein is CASSYAGPPYEQYF.

The V call is TRBV9, the J call TRBJ2-7, with 9 bases matching TRBD2. In germline, CDR1 is SGDLS, CDR2 YYNGEE. The V segment lost 0 bases and the J segment 3 bases; nucleotides outside the gene matches: 7. This CDR3 is built from 16 residues. CDR3 nucleotide sequence: TGTGCCAGCAGCGTAGCTTCTAGCGGGGACGTCTACGAGCAGTACTTC. Protein product: CASSVASSGDVYEQYF. The full variable domain, in which reference TRBV9 and TRBJ2-7 provide the parts outside the CDR3, is DSGVTQTPKHLITATGQRVTLRCSPRSGDLSVYWYQQSLDQGLQFLIQYYNGEERAKGNILERFSAQQFPDLHSELNLSSLELGDSALYFCASSVASSGDVYEQYFGPGTRLTVT.

The J gene is TRBJ1-2, the V gene TRBV7-9; no firm D call. The CDR3 has 12 amino acids. V lost 7 bases and J lost 7, with 13 bases in between. Germline V gives CDR1 SEHNR, CDR2 FQNEAQ (reference sequence). The CDR3 sequence is CASIPMGAGYTF. The CDR3 nucleotides are TGTGCCAGCATCCCTATGGGCGCTGGCTACACCTTC.

As DNA, the CDR3 is TGCGCCAGCAGATCAGCAGGGGGAGTAGGAGCTTTCTTT. This encodes CASRSAGGVGAFF. The chain joins TRBV5-1 to TRBJ1-1; 7 bases are shared with TRBD1. The CDR3 runs to 13 residues. Unmatched junction bases numbered 11, after V lost 5 bases and J lost 10 bases. From germline, CDR1 is SGHRS and CDR2 YFSETQ.

This clone was recorded only once. V gene TRBV6-2 or TRBV6-3 combines with J gene TRBJ1-5; 7 nucleotides align to TRBD1. V lost 6 bases, J lost 0 bases, and 11 bases stayed unmatched. Germline V gene lookup returns CDR1 MNHEY and CDR2 SVGEGT. CDR3 length: 17 amino acids. In nucleotides, the CDR3 is TGTGCCAGCAGCCCAAGGACAGGACTTTATAGCAATCAGCCCCAGCATTTT. Translated, it gives CASSPRTGLYSNQPQHF.

This sequence joins TRBV12-3 or TRBV12-4 and TRBJ1-2; D possibly corresponds to TRBD1 (5 bases). The CDR3 loop spans 13 amino acids. The V end was cut by 5 bases, the J end by 8 bases, with 15 bases between. The chain's CDR3 is CASSPGVVSGYTF. DNA for the CDR3: TGTGCCAGCAGTCCGGGGGTTGTGAGCGGCTACACCTTC.

CDR3 DNA sequence: TGCGCCAGCAGCCTGGGTGCACGGGACAGGGGAAAGACCCAGTACTTC. This sequence encodes CASSLGARDRGKTQYF. This rearrangement joins TRBV4-1 to TRBJ2-5; 10 bases line up with TRBD1. The CDR3 length is 16 residues. Trimming at V came to 4 bases and at J to 6 bases, leaving 11 bases not matched to a gene. Germline CDR1 and CDR2: MGHRA and YSYEKL.